One and the same sample provided the 27 T cell receptor beta chains below, sequenced in a study of blood T cell repertoires in COVID-19. The data were produced by immunoSEQ multiplex PCR, yet TCRdb's version contains in-frame clones alone and is incomplete. Here the sample spans roughly 260,000 clones, roughly nine tenths being singletons. Material: PBMCs or T cells enriched from blood (not recorded which). All receptors come from a woman aged 18-35 years who had recovered from COVID-19.

The chain recombines TRBV6-5 with TRBJ2-2; 8 nucleotides line up with TRBD1. Trimming cost V 6 bases and J 10 bases; bases outside gene matches: 10. Germline CDR1 MNHEY, CDR2 SVGAGI. The CDR3 loop spans 14 amino acids. The CDR3 reads CASRETGEGAELFF. The CDR3 nucleotides read TGTGCCAGCAGAGAGACAGGGGAAGGCGCGGAGCTGTTTTTT.

This chain uses TRBV27 with TRBJ2-7, with TRBD1 identical over 9 bases. The junction had 9 bases not matched to a gene; V was cut back by 3 bases and J by 0 bases. The CDR3 extends over 17 amino acids. Germline V gene lookup returns CDR1 MNHEY and CDR2 SMNVEV (reference sequence). CDR3 in DNA: TGTGCCAGCAGTTTGGGCCCCCCGACAGGGGGCTCCTACGAGCAGTACTTC. Its protein product is CASSLGPPTGGSYEQYF.

Here the CDR3 reads CASSYPGQGAHEQFF. The CDR3 bases are TGTGCCAGCAGTTACCCGGGACAGGGGGCACATGAGCAGTTCTTC. J is TRBJ2-1 and V is TRBV6-5, with 12 bases that match TRBD1. The germline V gene has CDR1 MNHEY and CDR2 SVGAGI. The CDR3 runs to 15 residues. The V segment lost 2 bases and the J segment 8 bases; nucleotides outside the gene matches: 4.

The chain carries TRBV10-2 and TRBJ1-5, with D possibly being TRBD1 (6 bases). The CDR3 sequence is 15 residues long. Germline V gives CDR1 WSHSY, CDR2 SAAADI. Between the trimmed V and J ends, which lost 5 bases and 5 bases, there was a span of 16 bases. The CDR3 reads CASSPATGLDQPQHF. The CDR3 DNA reads TGCGCCAGCAGTCCCGCAACAGGGTTAGATCAGCCCCAGCATTTT.

This clone is a singleton in its sample. Other DNA sequences in the sample encode the same CDR3. J is TRBJ1-1 and V is TRBV5-1; D is uncertain. V lost 0 bases to trimming and J lost 3 bases, with 9 bases between them. Looked up from germline, CDR1 is SGHRS and CDR2 is YFSETQ. The CDR3 spans 14 residues. The CDR3 DNA is TGCGCCAGCAGCTTGGCCGGAGGGTACACTGAAGCTTTCTTT. This sequence encodes CASSLAGGYTEAFF. Full variable domain (missing parts from reference TRBV5-1 and TRBJ1-1): KAGVTQTPRYLIKTRGQQVTLSCSPISGHRSVSWYQQTPGQGLQFLFEYFSETQRNKGNFPGRFSGRQFSNSRSEMNVSTLELGDSALYLCASSLAGGYTEAFFGQGTRLTVV.

The chain joins TRBV21-1 to TRBJ2-2; the D call of TRBD1 is as the table states it, not checked on the DNA. TRBV21-1 is recorded as a pseudogene. CDR3 length: 16 residues. The CDR3 sequence: CASSNSGTAYTGELFF. DNA of the CDR3: TGTGCCAGCAGCAATTCCGGGACAGCCTACACCGGGGAGCTGTTTTTT.

This chain joins TRBV10-3 and TRBJ2-1; 8 positions agree with TRBD2. After removal of 7 bases from V and 6 bases from J, the junction contained 11 bases not matched to a gene. This CDR3 has 15 amino acids. Germline CDR1 and CDR2: ENHRY and SYGVKD. The chain's CDR3 is CAITRGLGEGNEQFF. In DNA form, the CDR3 reads TGTGCCATCACTAGGGGACTAGGGGAAGGCAATGAGCAGTTCTTC.

The chain has TRBV18 and TRBJ1-1; tentative D call: TRBD1 (5 bases). The V gene lost 2 bases and the J gene lost 1 base, with 11 bases spanning the gap. The CDR3 loop spans 15 amino acids. Germline V gene lookup returns CDR1 KGHSH and CDR2 LQKENI. The CDR3: CASSPRVTENTEAFF. CDR3 DNA: TGTGCCAGCTCACCAAGGGTGACAGAGAACACTGAAGCTTTCTTT.

This chain uses TRBV7-9 with TRBJ2-1; weak D call: TRBD1 (5 bases). The CDR3 is 14 residues long. CDR1 SEHNR and CDR2 FQNEAQ come from the germline V gene (reference sequence). Between the trimmed V and J ends, which lost 2 bases and 8 bases, there was a span of 13 bases. The CDR3 protein is CASSLRVRVDEQFF. The CDR3 nucleotides read TGTGCCAGCAGCTTAAGGGTCAGGGTTGATGAGCAGTTCTTC. The whole variable domain, filled in from reference TRBV7-9 and TRBJ2-1, reads DTGVSQNPRHKITKRGQNVTFRCDPISEHNRLYWYRQTLGQGPEFLTYFQNEAQLEKSRLLSDRFSAERPKGSFSTLEIQRTEQGDSAMYLCASSLRVRVDEQFFGPGTRLTVL.

This rearrangement joins TRBV24-1 to TRBJ2-5; D not certain. V lost 2 bases and J lost 3, with 6 bases in between. Germline-derived CDR1 and CDR2 are KGHDR and SFDVKD. This CDR3 is 13 amino acids long. DNA for the CDR3: TGTGCCACCAGTGATTATACGGAAGAGACCCAGTACTTC. Translating it yields CATSDYTEETQYF.

The chain uses TRBV5-1 and TRBJ1-2; TRBD1 matches at 7 bases. V lost 3 bases and J lost 2; bases outside the gene matches: 7. The CDR3 runs 15 residues. In germline, CDR1 is SGHRS, CDR2 YFSETQ. The CDR3 here is CASSSGQAPNYGYTF. The CDR3 DNA follows: TGCGCCAGCAGCTCAGGACAGGCTCCAAACTATGGCTACACCTTC.

Points on this clone: The sample carries other DNA sequences with the same CDR3. This chain links TRBV7-9 with TRBJ2-7; D call uncertain. The CDR3 runs to 14 residues. Trimming cost V 2 bases and J 0 bases, with 8 bases left between them. Germline V gene sequence: CDR1 SEHNR, CDR2 FQNEAQ (reference sequence). The CDR3 nucleotides read TGTGCCAGCAGCTTAATTGAGATCTCCTACGAGCAGTACTTC. Its translation is CASSLIEISYEQYF.

The chain is built from TRBV11-3 and TRBJ2-5; D is unresolved. Germline loops: CDR1 SGHNT, CDR2 YENEEA. Trimming took 3 bases from V and 4 from J, leaving 12 bases between them. There are 14 residues in the CDR3. In nucleotides, the CDR3 is TGTGCCAGCAGCTTGGTCGCATCAGTAGAGACCCAGTACTTC. This sequence encodes CASSLVASVETQYF.

The chain is built from TRBV10-3 and TRBJ1-5; weak D call: TRBD1 (6 bases). Germline loops: CDR1 ENHRY, CDR2 SYGVKD. The CDR3 is made up of 15 amino acids. V gave up 3 bases and J gave up 5 bases, with 14 bases separating them. This CDR3 reads CAISDGGAIDQPQHF. CDR3 sequence (DNA): TGTGCCATCAGTGATGGGGGGGCCATCGATCAGCCCCAGCATTTT.

V and J are TRBV11-2 and TRBJ2-5; 10 bases are a match to TRBD2. Germline V lookup: CDR1 SGHAT, CDR2 FQNNGV. This CDR3 contains 17 residues. Trimming removed 1 base from V and 5 bases from J; junction bases left unmatched: 10. The CDR3 region is CASSLGGTSAPGETQYF. CDR3 coding DNA: TGTGCCAGCAGCTTAGGGGGGACTAGCGCCCCTGGGGAGACCCAGTACTTC.

This sequence joins TRBV11-3 and TRBJ2-3; 8 bases align to TRBD1. The CDR3 consists of 17 residues. V was clipped by 2 bases and J by 1 base; unmatched bases: 8. The germline V gene encodes CDR1 SGHNT and CDR2 YENEEA. The CDR3 DNA reads as TGTGCCAGCAGCTTATCACAGGGGGTCACCCGCACAGATACGCAGTATTTT. Its translation is CASSLSQGVTRTDTQYF. The entire variable domain, with the rest obtained from reference TRBV11-3 and TRBJ2-3, is as follows: EAGVVQSPRYKIIEKKQPVAFWCNPISGHNTLYWYLQNLGQGPELLIRYENEEAVDDSQLPKDRFSAERLKGVDSTLKIQPAELGDSAVYLCASSLSQGVTRTDTQYFGPGTRLTVL.

The chain combines TRBV4-1 with TRBJ1-1; 9 bases line up with TRBD1. V shed 4 bases and J 8 bases; nucleotides not matched to a gene: 11. The germline V gene encodes CDR1 MGHRA and CDR2 YSYEKL. There are 15 residues in the CDR3. The CDR3 DNA is TGCGCCAGCAGCCGCGGACAGGGGCGGGTGGCAGAAGCTTTCTTT. Protein: CASSRGQGRVAEAFF.

The chain links TRBV5-4 to TRBJ2-3, with 9 nucleotides matching TRBD2. Trimming at V came to 4 bases and at J to 6 bases, leaving 6 bases not matched to a gene. Looked up from germline, CDR1 is SGHNT and CDR2 is YYREEE (reference sequence). This CDR3 has 14 amino acids. In nucleotides, the CDR3 is TGTGCCAGCAGCACGGGACTAGCCGCGGATACGCAGTATTTT. Translating gives CASSTGLAADTQYF.

The chain links TRBV29-1 to TRBJ1-1; D may be TRBD1 (6 bases). V dropped 6 bases and J dropped 8 bases, with 10 bases sitting between them. Germline V gene data show CDR1 as SQVTM and CDR2 as ANQGSEA. The CDR3 spans 10 residues. The CDR3 loop reads CSVRTVEAFF. In DNA form, the CDR3 reads TGCAGCGTCCGGACAGTCGAAGCTTTCTTT.

The chain recombines TRBV29-1 with TRBJ1-1; 9 bases map to TRBD1. The CDR3 runs to 13 residues. V was pared by 2 bases and J by 5 bases, with 3 bases of the junction left unmatched. Germline-derived CDR1 and CDR2 are SQVTM and ANQGSEA. CDR3 sequence reads: CSVELGQGTEAFF. As DNA, the CDR3 is TGCAGCGTTGAACTCGGACAGGGGACTGAAGCTTTCTTT.

The chain links TRBV6-5 to TRBJ2-1; maybe TRBD1 (6 bases). V was trimmed by 6 bases and J by 2 bases, leaving 11 bases between them. In germline, CDR1 is MNHEY, CDR2 SVGAGI. CDR3 length: 14 residues. In DNA, the CDR3 is TGTGCCAGCAGAAACCGGGACACCTACAATGAGCAGTTCTTC. It codes for CASRNRDTYNEQFF.

The V gene is TRBV20-1, the J gene TRBJ2-5, with 10 positions matching TRBD2. This CDR3 is built from 14 residues. The V gene's germline CDR1 is DFQATT and CDR2 SNEGSKA (reference sequence). The trim removed 3 bases at V and 2 bases at J, leaving 3 bases unmatched. Here the CDR3 DNA reads TGCAGTGCTAGTCTAGCGGGGGTACAAGAGACCCAGTACTTC. This gives the protein CSASLAGVQETQYF.

The V and J genes are TRBV4-1 and TRBJ1-5; D possibly corresponds to TRBD1 (5 bases). The germline V gene encodes CDR1 MGHRA and CDR2 YSYEKL. The germline V and J ends were trimmed by 0 bases and 7 bases, with 10 bases remaining between them. This CDR3 has 14 residues. CDR3 loop: CASSQDLGGQPQHF. DNA for the CDR3: TGCGCCAGCAGCCAAGATCTCGGGGGGCAGCCCCAGCATTTT.

This chain connects TRBV24-1 to TRBJ2-1; tentatively, D is TRBD2 (6 bases). V gave up 7 bases and J gave up 7 bases, with 19 bases separating them. Germline values: CDR1 KGHDR, CDR2 SFDVKD. The CDR3 consists of 15 residues. The CDR3 reads CATSGGTDWRNEQFF. Here the CDR3 DNA reads TGTGCCACCAGCGGCGGGACGGACTGGAGGAATGAGCAGTTCTTC.

The CDR3 DNA follows: TGTGCCAGCAGTTTATCTCCCGACAGGGCTTCAGGAAACACCATATATTTT. Translating it yields CASSLSPDRASGNTIYF. V and J are TRBV28 and TRBJ1-3; 7 bases line up with TRBD1. The CDR3 loop spans 17 amino acids. With V trimmed by 1 base and J by 4 bases, 10 bases remained unmatched. Germline V lookup: CDR1 MDHEN, CDR2 SYDVKM.

The chain recombines TRBV27 with TRBJ2-7, with 7 bases aligning to TRBD2. The CDR3 contains 15 residues. Germline V gene lookup returns CDR1 MNHEY and CDR2 SMNVEV (reference sequence). V shed 3 bases and J 4 bases; nucleotides not matched to a gene: 9. Here the CDR3 reads CASSFMSGGRYEQYF. In nucleotides, the CDR3 is TGTGCCAGCAGTTTTATGTCCGGGGGGAGGTACGAGCAGTACTTC.

The chain employs TRBV10-3 and TRBJ2-1, with 8 bases identical to TRBD2. Germline-derived CDR1 and CDR2 are ENHRY and SYGVKD. The V gene end was trimmed by 10 bases and the J gene end by 2 bases; junction bases not matched to a gene: 4. The CDR3 length is 13 residues. CDR3 protein: CATIAGTYNEQFF. Here the CDR3 DNA reads TGTGCCACCATAGCGGGAACCTACAATGAGCAGTTCTTC.